This entry lists 27 T cell receptor beta chains sequenced from one sample in a study of naive and memory T cell subsets. Two oligonucleotides, mixed equimolar, formed the beta constant-region primer covering TRBC1 and TRBC2. TCRdb re-called the UMI-ligation and nested PCR reads through MiXCR, storing one row per CDR3 protein. The sample consists of 70,000 to 95,000 distinct CDR3 sequences, approximately 6.5% of them appearing once. Specimen: central memory CD4+ T cells from blood. These receptors were collected from a human donor in good health.

The chain is built from TRBV29-1 and TRBJ2-1; 9 bases are shared with TRBD1. In germline, CDR1 is SQVTM, CDR2 ANQGSEA. The CDR3 covers 16 residues. Unmatched junction bases numbered 7, after V lost 2 bases and J lost 2 bases. The CDR3 loop reads CSVERGTGSTYNEQFF. As DNA, the CDR3 is TGCAGCGTTGAACGTGGGACAGGGAGCACCTACAATGAGCAGTTCTTC.

The V and J genes are TRBV20-1 and TRBJ1-1, with D hard to call. This CDR3 region has 14 residues. Germline CDR1 is DFQATT and CDR2 is SNEGSKA (reference sequence). The V end lost 0 bases, the J end lost 1 base, and 9 bases lay between the germline ends. The CDR3 nucleotides read TGCAGTGCTAGAGACCATGGGAAGAACACTGAAGCTTTCTTT. It encodes CSARDHGKNTEAFF.

This clonotype has at least ten counts. The J gene is TRBJ2-5, the V gene TRBV14; 8 nucleotides match TRBD2. The V gene end was trimmed by 3 bases and the J gene end by 2 bases; junction bases not matched to a gene: 11. Germline loops: CDR1 SGHDN, CDR2 FVKESK. The CDR3 has 17 residues. CDR3 sequence: CASSQRFTAGAQETQYF. In DNA, the CDR3 is TGTGCCAGCAGCCAGAGGTTTACAGCGGGAGCTCAAGAGACCCAGTACTTC.

This clonotype was recorded many times. The chain couples TRBV29-1 to TRBJ2-7; maybe TRBD1 (5 bases). The CDR3 has 12 amino acids. The germline gives CDR1 SQVTM, CDR2 ANQGSEA. V was trimmed by 4 bases and J by 9 bases, leaving 16 bases between them. This chain's CDR3 is CSVGDTTAAQYF. CDR3 in DNA: TGCAGCGTTGGGGATACGACAGCCGCGCAGTACTTC.

This clonotype was detected ten times or more. The V and J genes are TRBV30 and TRBJ1-1; D may be TRBD1 (6 bases). Trimming removed 5 bases from V and 4 bases from J, with 17 bases in between. The CDR3 has 14 residues. CDR1 GTSNPN and CDR2 SVGIG come from the germline V gene (reference sequence). The CDR3 nucleotides are TGTGCCTGGGTTGTGGGGGCGAGGGGCACTGAAGCTTTCTTT. Protein product: CAWVVGARGTEAFF.

At least ten counts were recorded for this clonotype. V gene TRBV12-3 or TRBV12-4 combines with J gene TRBJ2-3, with TRBD2 identical over 8 bases. With 1 base clipped from V and 2 bases from J, the junction kept 2 bases outside the gene matches. The CDR3 loop spans 15 amino acids. The CDR3 nucleotides read TGTGCCAGCAGTTTAGTGCGGGAGGTCACAGATACGCAGTATTTT. It codes for CASSLVREVTDTQYF.

V and J are TRBV6-6 and TRBJ1-1, with TRBD1 identical over 7 bases. Unmatched junction bases numbered 5, after V lost 6 bases and J lost 1 base. Germline-derived CDR1 and CDR2 are MNHNY and SVGAGI (reference sequence). The CDR3 is 14 amino acids. For the CDR3, the DNA is TGTGCCAGCAGGGCACAGGGGCGGAACACTGAAGCTTTCTTT. Amino acids: CASRAQGRNTEAFF.

This clonotype has only a few counts. The chain joins TRBV10-3 to TRBJ2-7; 7 bases match TRBD1. Germline-derived CDR1 and CDR2 are ENHRY and SYGVKD. The CDR3 length is 13 residues. After removal of 6 bases from V and 4 bases from J, the junction contained 6 bases not matched to a gene. CDR3 loop: CAISPTGRYEQYF. As DNA, the CDR3 is TGTGCCATCAGCCCGACAGGGCGGTACGAGCAGTACTTC.

The chain couples TRBV6-2 or TRBV6-3 to TRBJ2-1, with 8 bases identical to TRBD1. The germline gives CDR1 MNHEY, CDR2 SVGEGT. The trim removed 4 bases at V and 1 base at J, leaving 15 bases unmatched. CDR3 size: 19 residues. The CDR3 DNA sequence: TGTGCCAGCAGTTCCGCGACCCAGGACAGGGACTTGTCCTACAATGAGCAGTTCTTC. Protein: CASSSATQDRDLSYNEQFF.

This clonotype was seen repeatedly, ten times or more. The chain has TRBV12-3 or TRBV12-4 and TRBJ1-1, with D maybe TRBD1 (6 bases). The CDR3 totals 15 residues. The V end was cut by 6 bases, the J end by 0 bases, with 14 bases between. The CDR3, as DNA: TGTGCCAGCAGGGAGGACAGTCGCATGAACACTGAAGCTTTCTTT. Protein sequence: CASREDSRMNTEAFF.

This clonotype occurred many times. The chain carries TRBV20-1 and TRBJ2-3; TRBD2 matches 12 bases. The CDR3 contains 15 residues. V shed 6 bases and J 5 bases; nucleotides not matched to a gene: 9. CDR1 and CDR2 from the germline V gene are DFQATT and SNEGSKA (reference sequence). The CDR3 reads CSALRLAGVGDTQYF. The CDR3 DNA reads TGCAGTGCCTTGAGACTAGCGGGAGTTGGAGATACGCAGTATTTT.

J is TRBJ1-5 and V is TRBV24-1, with D unresolved. The V end lost 4 bases, the J end lost 3 bases, and 3 bases lay between the germline ends. This CDR3 region has 12 residues. Looked up from germline, CDR1 is KGHDR and CDR2 is SFDVKD. The CDR3 loop is CATSDPNQPQHF. The CDR3 nucleotides read TGTGCCACCAGTGACCCCAATCAGCCCCAGCATTTT.

This clonotype has at least ten counts. V is TRBV10-3 and J is TRBJ2-7; TRBD2 is a possible D gene (6 bases). Germline assignment: CDR1 ENHRY and CDR2 SYGVKD. The V and J ends lost 0 bases and 1 base respectively, with 13 bases between them. The CDR3 runs 16 residues. CDR3 nucleotide sequence: TGTGCCATCAGTGAGTCGATTGCAGGGAGGTCCTACGAGCAGTACTTC. Protein sequence: CAISESIAGRSYEQYF.

The chain employs TRBV7-2 and TRBJ1-4; D unclear. The CDR3 consists of 13 residues. Trimming shortened V by 5 bases and J by 0 bases, and 4 bases separated the two germline ends. Germline V gene lookup returns CDR1 SGHTA and CDR2 FQGNSA. CDR3 coding DNA: TGTGCCAGCAGCCCGGCAACTAATGAAAAACTGTTTTTT. Encoded protein: CASSPATNEKLFF.

The V call is TRBV7-9, the J call TRBJ1-1; no clear D. The CDR3 has 10 residues. From germline, CDR1 is SEHNR and CDR2 FQNEAQ (reference sequence). V was cut by 4 bases and J by 11 bases, with 8 bases left in between. Here the CDR3 DNA reads TGTGCCAGCAGCTCATATGTGGCTTTCTTT. It codes for CASSSYVAFF. The full variable domain, rest sourced from reference TRBV7-9 and TRBJ1-1, is DTGVSQNPRHKITKRGQNVTFRCDPISEHNRLYWYRQTLGQGPEFLTYFQNEAQLEKSRLLSDRFSAERPKGSFSTLEIQRTEQGDSAMYLCASSSYVAFFGQGTRLTVV.

This rearrangement joins TRBV28 to TRBJ1-5, with D possibly TRBD1 on 5 matching bases. V was trimmed by 9 bases and J by 2 bases, leaving 20 bases between them. This CDR3 region has 16 residues. CDR1 is MDHEN and CDR2 is SYDVKM in the germline V gene. CDR3 region: CASLDSWGGGNQPQHF. As DNA, the CDR3 is TGTGCCAGTCTCGATAGTTGGGGGGGTGGCAATCAGCCCCAGCATTTT.

The sample holds many counts of this clonotype. This rearrangement joins TRBV20-1 to TRBJ1-2; 7 bases are a match to TRBD1. Unmatched junction bases numbered 8, after V lost 5 bases and J lost 2 bases. Per the germline V gene, CDR1 is DFQATT and CDR2 is SNEGSKA (reference sequence). The CDR3 covers 14 residues. The CDR3 coding sequence is TGCAGTGCTGGTCCGACAGGGTTGAACTATGGCTACACCTTC. It encodes CSAGPTGLNYGYTF.

The sample holds many counts of this clonotype. This chain connects TRBV3-1 to TRBJ2-3, with 10 bases lining up with TRBD2. This CDR3 is built from 15 residues. In germline, CDR1 is LGHDT, CDR2 YNNKEL (reference sequence). The J segment lost 5 bases and the V segment lost 5 bases, leaving 7 bases of the junction unmatched. The CDR3 loop is CASSDQAGGLDTQYF. The CDR3 DNA is TGTGCCAGCAGCGACCAAGCGGGAGGGTTAGATACGCAGTATTTT.

This clonotype was seen at least ten times. The V gene is TRBV5-6, the J gene TRBJ1-4; a possible D gene is TRBD1 (5 bases). The germline V and J ends were trimmed by 2 bases and 8 bases, with 13 bases remaining between them. The germline V gene encodes CDR1 SGHDT and CDR2 YYEEEE. The CDR3 extends over 14 amino acids. The CDR3 nucleotides are TGTGCCAGCAGCTTCCGGTTTTCAGGGGAAAAACTGTTTTTT. It is translated as CASSFRFSGEKLFF.

This clonotype was picked up many times. CDR3 bases: TGTGCCAGCAGTTTAGAGGGGACAGCGAACACTGAAGCTTTCTTT. Residues: CASSLEGTANTEAFF. This rearrangement joins TRBV12-3 or TRBV12-4 to TRBJ1-1; 7 nucleotides line up with TRBD1. The V and J ends lost 1 base and 1 base, in that order; junction bases with no gene match: 3. This CDR3 is 15 amino acids long.

This chain uses TRBV24-1 with TRBJ2-1; D might be TRBD1 or TRBD2, each matching 5 bases. CDR3 size: 16 residues. The V and J ends lost 2 bases and 4 bases respectively, with 14 bases between them. CDR1 and CDR2 from the germline V gene are KGHDR and SFDVKD. CDR3 nucleotides: TGTGCCACCAGTGATTCCTACGGGACGGGGTACAATGAGCAGTTCTTC. This translates into CATSDSYGTGYNEQFF.

The rearrangement links TRBV12-3 or TRBV12-4 to TRBJ2-7; the D call may be TRBD1 or TRBD2 (6 bases each). This CDR3 region has 16 residues. V lost 5 bases and J lost 6, with 23 bases in between. This CDR3 is CASSKGGPRAGGEQYF. CDR3 DNA sequence: TGTGCCAGCAGTAAGGGGGGACCCCGAGCGGGTGGCGAGCAGTACTTC.

V usage is TRBV20-1 and J usage is TRBJ1-4; 10 bases map to TRBD1. Germline trimming cut 2 bases from V and 5 bases from J; bases unmatched to any gene: 2. This CDR3 has 14 amino acids. Germline values: CDR1 DFQATT, CDR2 SNEGSKA (reference sequence). The CDR3 protein is CSARRTGGNEKLFF. CDR3 bases: TGCAGTGCTAGACGGACAGGGGGGAATGAAAAACTGTTTTTT.

This clonotype occurred many times. The chain has TRBV20-1 and TRBJ1-5; TRBD1 is a possible D gene (6 bases). Looked up from germline, CDR1 is DFQATT and CDR2 is SNEGSKA (reference sequence). With 3 bases removed from V and 3 bases from J, the gap between germline ends came to 15 bases. The CDR3 runs 15 residues. CDR3 coding DNA: TGCAGTGCTAGGATTAACACAGGGTACAATCAGCCCCAGCATTTT. Amino acid sequence: CSARINTGYNQPQHF.

V gene TRBV7-2 combines with J gene TRBJ2-7; 9 bases match TRBD2. Germline trimming cut 5 bases from V and 3 bases from J; bases unmatched to any gene: 11. This CDR3 is built from 16 residues. Germline CDR1 reads SGHTA; CDR2 reads FQGNSA. DNA for the CDR3: TGTGCCAGCAGCCTAAGGCCTAGCGGGAACGTCTACGAGCAGTACTTC. Amino acids: CASSLRPSGNVYEQYF.

This clonotype was counted between two and nine times. The rearrangement joins TRBV7-2 to TRBJ2-1, with 8 positions matching TRBD2. This CDR3 spans 18 amino acids. With 5 bases clipped from V and 0 bases from J, the junction kept 12 bases outside the gene matches. Germline V gene sequence: CDR1 SGHTA, CDR2 FQGNSA. The CDR3 here is CASSPGGSSLSSYNEQFF. The CDR3 nucleotides read TGTGCCAGCAGCCCGGGAGGGTCCAGCTTAAGCTCCTACAATGAGCAGTTCTTC. The whole variable domain, filled in from reference TRBV7-2 and TRBJ2-1, reads GAGVSQSPSNKVTEKGKDVELRCDPISGHTALYWYRQSLGQGLEFLIYFQGNSAPDKSGLPSDRFSAERTGGSVSTLTIQRTQQEDSAVYLCASSPGGSSLSSYNEQFFGPGTRLTVL.

CDR3 in amino acids: CSARDPATGKETQYF. The CDR3 DNA reads as TGCAGTGCTAGAGATCCGGCGACAGGGAAAGAGACCCAGTACTTC. This rearrangement joins TRBV20-1 to TRBJ2-5, with TRBD1 matching 7 bases. The germline V gene encodes CDR1 DFQATT and CDR2 SNEGSKA (reference sequence). Germline trimming cut 0 bases from V and 3 bases from J; bases unmatched to any gene: 7. The CDR3 has 15 residues.